This T cell receptor (beta chain) is drawn from a study of siplizumab effects on memory and regulatory T cells. The study, taken as a whole, reports: Sequences below about 10^-5 frequency were poorly captured. As a result, only a minor fraction of alloreactive clones mapped to unstimulated subsets. With siplizumab, mappable alloreactive CD4+ clones averaged around 70% Treg-derived, versus over 25% in controls. The diversity of naive T cells seemed greater than that of memory cells, and their alloresponse contribution seemed major. Under siplizumab, alloreactive sequences traced to unstimulated CD4+ memory cells were significantly reduced.

Germline V gene sequence: CDR1 GTSNPN, CDR2 SVGIG (reference sequence). This CDR3 spans 14 amino acids. Trimming pared 0 bases from V and 2 bases from J, leaving 11 bases between. Profiling relied on immunoSEQ multiplex PCR, and the TCRdb table lists in-frame clones only, not all of them. Of roughly 120,000 clones listed, roughly 94% are singletons. About this clone: The antigen remains unidentified.

The chain couples TRBV30 to TRBJ2-7; D not certain. This clonotype was sampled from a human donor in good health. Sequenced input: Tregs sorted from blood. The CDR3 region has the DNA TGTGCCTGGAGTGTACGAGGAACCGCCTACGAGCAGTACTTC. Amino acid sequence: CAWSVRGTAYEQYF.